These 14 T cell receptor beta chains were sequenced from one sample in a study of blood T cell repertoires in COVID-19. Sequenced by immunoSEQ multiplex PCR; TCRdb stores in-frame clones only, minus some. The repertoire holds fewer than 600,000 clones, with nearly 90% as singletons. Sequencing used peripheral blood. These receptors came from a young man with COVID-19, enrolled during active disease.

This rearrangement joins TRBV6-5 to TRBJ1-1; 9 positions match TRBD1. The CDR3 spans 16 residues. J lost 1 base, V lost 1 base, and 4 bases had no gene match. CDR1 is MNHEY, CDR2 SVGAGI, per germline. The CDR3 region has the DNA TGTGCCAGCAGTTACTGGGGACAGGGAAAGAACACTGAAGCTTTCTTT. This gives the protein CASSYWGQGKNTEAFF.

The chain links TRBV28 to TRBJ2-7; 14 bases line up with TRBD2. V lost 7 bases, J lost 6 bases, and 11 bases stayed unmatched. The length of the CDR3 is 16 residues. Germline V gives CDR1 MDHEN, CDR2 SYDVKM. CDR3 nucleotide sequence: TGTGCCAGCACCCCCATCGGGACTAGCGGGAGAACCGAGCAGTACTTC. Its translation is CASTPIGTSGRTEQYF.

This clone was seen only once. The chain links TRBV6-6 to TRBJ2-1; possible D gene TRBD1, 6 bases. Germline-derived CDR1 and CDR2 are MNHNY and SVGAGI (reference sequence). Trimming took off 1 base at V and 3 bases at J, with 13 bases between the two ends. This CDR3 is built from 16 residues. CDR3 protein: CASSYLAGTNYNEQFF. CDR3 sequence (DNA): TGTGCCAGCAGTTACTTAGCCGGGACAAACTACAATGAGCAGTTCTTC.

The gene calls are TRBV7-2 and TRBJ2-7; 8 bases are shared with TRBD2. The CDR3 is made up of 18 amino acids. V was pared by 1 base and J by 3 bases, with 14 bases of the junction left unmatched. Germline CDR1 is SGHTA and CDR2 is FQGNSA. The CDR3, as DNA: TGTGCCAGCAGCTTAGAGGTAGCTTGGCGGGAGGTCGGCTACGAGCAGTACTTC. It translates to CASSLEVAWREVGYEQYF.

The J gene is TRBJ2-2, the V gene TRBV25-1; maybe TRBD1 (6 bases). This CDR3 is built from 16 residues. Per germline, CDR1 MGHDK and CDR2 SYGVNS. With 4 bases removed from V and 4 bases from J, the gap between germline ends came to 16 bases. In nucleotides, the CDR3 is TGTGCCAGCAGTGGCGAAATAAGGACAGTCACCGGGGAGCTGTTTTTT. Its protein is CASSGEIRTVTGELFF.

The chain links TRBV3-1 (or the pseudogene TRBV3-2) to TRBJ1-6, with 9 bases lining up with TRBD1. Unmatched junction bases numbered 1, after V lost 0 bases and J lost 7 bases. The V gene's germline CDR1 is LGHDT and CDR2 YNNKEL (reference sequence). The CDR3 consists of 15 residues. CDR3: CASSQEDRGNSPLHF. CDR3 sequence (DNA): TGTGCCAGCAGCCAAGAGGACAGGGGAAATTCACCCCTCCACTTT.

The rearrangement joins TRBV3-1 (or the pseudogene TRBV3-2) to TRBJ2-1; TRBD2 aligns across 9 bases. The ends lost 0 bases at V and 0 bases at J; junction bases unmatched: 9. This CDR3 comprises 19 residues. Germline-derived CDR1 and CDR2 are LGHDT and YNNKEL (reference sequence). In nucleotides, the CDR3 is TGTGCCAGCAGCCAAGATAGTCTAGCGGGATACCACTCCTACAATGAGCAGTTCTTC. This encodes CASSQDSLAGYHSYNEQFF.

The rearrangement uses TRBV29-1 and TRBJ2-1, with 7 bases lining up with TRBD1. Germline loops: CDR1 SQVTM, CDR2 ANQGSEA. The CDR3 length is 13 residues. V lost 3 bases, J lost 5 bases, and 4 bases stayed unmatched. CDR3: CSVDAQGDNEQFF. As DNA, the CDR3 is TGCAGCGTTGACGCTCAGGGGGACAATGAGCAGTTCTTC.

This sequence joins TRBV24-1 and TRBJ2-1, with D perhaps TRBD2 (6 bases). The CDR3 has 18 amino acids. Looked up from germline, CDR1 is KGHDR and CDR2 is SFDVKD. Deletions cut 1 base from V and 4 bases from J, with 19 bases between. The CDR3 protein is CATSDFGGDALTYNEQFF. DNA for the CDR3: TGTGCCACCAGTGATTTCGGGGGAGACGCCCTTACTTACAATGAGCAGTTCTTC.

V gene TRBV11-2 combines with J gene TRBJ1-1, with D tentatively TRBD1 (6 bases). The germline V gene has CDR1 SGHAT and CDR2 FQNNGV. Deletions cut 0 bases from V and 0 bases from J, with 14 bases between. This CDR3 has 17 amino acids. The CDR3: CASSLEWIRTVNTEAFF. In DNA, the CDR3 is TGTGCCAGCAGCTTAGAATGGATTCGGACAGTGAACACTGAAGCTTTCTTT.

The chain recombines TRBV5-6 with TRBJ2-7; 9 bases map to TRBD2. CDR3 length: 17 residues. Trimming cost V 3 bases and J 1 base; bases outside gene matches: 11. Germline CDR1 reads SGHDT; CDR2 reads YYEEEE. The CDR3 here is CASSSLSRLAGSYEQYF. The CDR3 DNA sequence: TGTGCCAGCAGCTCCCTGTCCCGGCTAGCGGGATCCTACGAGCAGTACTTC.

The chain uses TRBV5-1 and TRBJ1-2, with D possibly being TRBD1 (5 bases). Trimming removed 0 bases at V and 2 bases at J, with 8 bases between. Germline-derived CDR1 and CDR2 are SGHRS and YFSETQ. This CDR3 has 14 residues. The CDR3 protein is CASSLEGHNYGYTF. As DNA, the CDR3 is TGCGCCAGCAGCTTGGAAGGACACAACTATGGCTACACCTTC.

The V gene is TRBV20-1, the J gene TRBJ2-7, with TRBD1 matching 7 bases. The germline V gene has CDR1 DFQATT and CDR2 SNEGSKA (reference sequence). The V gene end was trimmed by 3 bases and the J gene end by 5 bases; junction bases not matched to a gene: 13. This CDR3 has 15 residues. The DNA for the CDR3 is TGCAGTGCTAGTAGCTTTAGGGGGCGAAAAGACGAGCAGTACTTC. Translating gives CSASSFRGRKDEQYF.

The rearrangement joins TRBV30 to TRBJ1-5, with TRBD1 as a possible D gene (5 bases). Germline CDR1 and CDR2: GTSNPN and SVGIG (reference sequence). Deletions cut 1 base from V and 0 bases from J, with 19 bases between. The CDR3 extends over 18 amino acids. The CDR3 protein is CAWSEGQGGGYSNQPQHF. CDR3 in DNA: TGTGCCTGGAGTGAAGGCCAGGGTGGAGGGTATAGCAATCAGCCCCAGCATTTT.